Each of the 17 T cell receptor beta chains below was sequenced from the same sample in a study of blood T cell repertoires in COVID-19. Only in-frame clones appear in the TCRdb table, and some are missing; sequencing was by immunoSEQ multiplex PCR. The table shows roughly 70,000 clones, with around four fifths occurring only once. Sequenced: peripheral blood. Receptor source: a man in his sixties with COVID-19, enrolled during active disease.

This rearrangement joins TRBV5-1 to TRBJ2-1; TRBD1 matches at 8 bases. Germline V gene lookup returns CDR1 SGHRS and CDR2 YFSETQ. The CDR3 contains 15 residues. Trimming took 4 bases from V and 5 from J; bases not matched to a gene: 8. The CDR3 region has the DNA TGCGCCAGCAGCCGCGGGGACAGGCATGACAATGAGCAGTTCTTC. The encoded protein is CASSRGDRHDNEQFF.

The chain combines TRBV27 with TRBJ1-6; possibly TRBD1 for D (5 bases). Germline CDR1 and CDR2: MNHEY and SMNVEV (reference sequence). Trimming stripped 3 bases from V and 13 bases from J, with 13 bases between. The CDR3 consists of 13 residues. DNA for the CDR3: TGTGCCAGCAGTTTGTCCCACAGGTCCCCCCTCCACTTT. Translated, it gives CASSLSHRSPLHF.

This clone was detected only once. The chain is built from TRBV2 and TRBJ1-2; TRBD1 is a possible D gene (5 bases). V was shortened by 7 bases and J by 5 bases, with 14 bases between the two germline ends. Germline CDR1 and CDR2: SNHLY and FYNNEI. The CDR3 covers 13 residues. CDR3 loop: CASTGETHYGYTF. CDR3 DNA sequence: TGTGCCAGCACGGGGGAGACCCATTATGGCTACACCTTC.

The chain employs TRBV27 and TRBJ1-2, with TRBD1 as a possible D gene (5 bases). In germline, CDR1 is MNHEY, CDR2 SMNVEV (reference sequence). Trimming took 5 bases from V and 4 from J, leaving 17 bases between them. CDR3 size: 15 residues. The CDR3 sequence is CASSTPSEDTYGYTF. The CDR3 DNA reads TGTGCCAGCAGTACCCCCTCCGAGGACACCTATGGCTACACCTTC.

This clone has just one count. The rearrangement uses TRBV19 and TRBJ1-1; D gene ambiguous. Deletions cut 7 bases from V and 5 bases from J, with 8 bases between. CDR1 is LNHDA and CDR2 is SQIVND in the germline V gene (reference sequence). This CDR3 has 11 amino acids. Written as DNA, the CDR3 is TGTGCCAGTATTGAGGCGACTGAAGCTTTCTTT. Its protein product is CASIEATEAFF.

The J gene is TRBJ2-7, the V gene TRBV28, with a weak D call TRBD1 (6 bases). V shed 5 bases and J shed 4 bases, with 12 bases lying between them. The CDR3 length is 13 residues. Germline-derived CDR1 and CDR2 are MDHEN and SYDVKM. The CDR3 protein is CASSLPGTYEQYF. CDR3 coding DNA: TGTGCCAGCAGTCTACCCGGGACATACGAGCAGTACTTC.

This sequence joins TRBV15 and TRBJ1-1, with D unresolved. Per the germline V gene, CDR1 is LNHNV and CDR2 is YYDKDF (reference sequence). V was pared by 3 bases and J by 7 bases, with 12 bases between. The CDR3 covers 13 residues. Written as DNA, the CDR3 is TGTGCCACCAGCAGGGAGAAGACCGGTGAAGCTTTCTTT. It specifies CATSREKTGEAFF. Together with reference TRBV15 and TRBJ1-1, the CDR3 gives the full variable domain: DAMVIQNPRYQVTQFGKPVTLSCSQTLNHNVMYWYQQKSSQAPKLLFHYYDKDFNNEADTPDNFQSRRPNTSFCFLDIRSPGLGDTAMYLCATSREKTGEAFFGQGTRLTVV.

The genes are TRBV6-5 and TRBJ1-2; 8 nucleotides agree with TRBD1. The CDR3 extends over 15 amino acids. The germline CDR1 and CDR2 sequences are MNHEY and SVGAGI. V dropped 2 bases and J dropped 5; count of bases not matched to a gene: 7. The DNA for the CDR3 is TGTGCCAGCAGTTACACCGGGGACAGGTTTTATGGCTACACCTTC. Translation gives CASSYTGDRFYGYTF.

CDR3 DNA sequence: TGTGCCAGCGGCTCAGGGGGCTTTATGAACACTGAAGCTTTCTTT. This gives the protein CASGSGGFMNTEAFF. The V gene is TRBV6-5, the J gene TRBJ1-1; 8 nucleotides agree with TRBD1. Germline values: CDR1 MNHEY, CDR2 SVGAGI. This CDR3 is 15 amino acids long. After removal of 8 bases from V and 0 bases from J, the junction contained 8 bases not matched to a gene.

This chain connects TRBV6-5 to TRBJ2-2; D unresolved. The CDR3 consists of 15 residues. Germline lookup yields CDR1 MNHEY and CDR2 SVGAGI. The V and J ends lost 4 bases and 6 bases respectively, with 15 bases between them. The CDR3 loop is CASSFHRQTPGELFF. CDR3 nucleotides: TGTGCCAGCAGTTTCCACCGACAAACCCCCGGGGAGCTGTTTTTT.

The chain uses TRBV3-1 (or the pseudogene TRBV3-2) and TRBJ1-1, with D perhaps matching TRBD1 (5 bases). Trimming took 1 base from V and 7 from J, leaving 13 bases between them. The CDR3 extends over 14 amino acids. The V gene's germline CDR1 is LGHDT and CDR2 YNNKEL (reference sequence). CDR3 bases: TGTGCCAGCAGCCAAGTAGGACACTGGGGTGAAGCTTTCTTT. Translation gives CASSQVGHWGEAFF.

The rearrangement links TRBV28 to TRBJ2-7, with TRBD1 matching over 8 bases. There are 16 residues in the CDR3. The germline V gene has CDR1 MDHEN and CDR2 SYDVKM. J was trimmed by 0 bases and V by 6 bases; bases with no gene match: 10. For the CDR3, the DNA is TGTGCCAGCAGCTCGACCCGGACAGGGAGCTCCTACGAGCAGTACTTC. This sequence encodes CASSSTRTGSSYEQYF.

This rearrangement joins TRBV5-1 to TRBJ2-1; tentatively, D is TRBD2 (5 bases). Trimming took 3 bases from V and 0 from J, leaving 16 bases between them. The CDR3 length is 17 residues. The germline V gene has CDR1 SGHRS and CDR2 YFSETQ. CDR3 in DNA: TGCGCCAGCAGCTCGGGGTATCGACCCAGCTCCTACAATGAGCAGTTCTTC. Its protein product is CASSSGYRPSSYNEQFF.

The rearrangement links TRBV5-1 to TRBJ2-3; 9 positions agree with TRBD2. The junction had 6 bases not matched to a gene; V was cut back by 4 bases and J by 3 bases. CDR1 and CDR2 from the germline V gene are SGHRS and YFSETQ. The length of the CDR3 is 15 residues. The CDR3 DNA reads TGCGCCAGCAGCCCCGGGACTAGCAAAACAGATACGCAGTATTTT. As protein: CASSPGTSKTDTQYF.

This clone was recorded only once. This chain links TRBV5-5 with TRBJ2-1; 8 bases map to TRBD1. Germline assignment: CDR1 SGHKS and CDR2 YYEKEE (reference sequence). This CDR3 is 13 amino acids long. V lost 4 bases to trimming and J lost 7 bases; unmatched junction nucleotides: 4. CDR3 DNA: TGTGCCAGCAGCCTCGGGACAGGTAATGAGCAGTTCTTC. This gives the protein CASSLGTGNEQFF.

V is TRBV6-5 and J is TRBJ2-2; D remains ambiguous. This CDR3 contains 15 residues. CDR1 is MNHEY, CDR2 SVGAGI, per germline. Trimming cost V 4 bases and J 0 bases, with 9 bases left between them. CDR3 nucleotides: TGTGCCAGCAGTTCGCGCCGGGCGAACACCGGGGAGCTGTTTTTT. Its protein is CASSSRRANTGELFF.

This sequence joins TRBV12-5 and TRBJ2-3; TRBD2 agrees at 11 bases. Looked up from germline, CDR1 is LGHNT and CDR2 is FRNRAP. V was clipped by 6 bases and J by 4 bases; unmatched bases: 6. This CDR3 comprises 15 residues. This CDR3 is CASGLTSGRPDTQYF. The DNA for the CDR3 is TGTGCTAGTGGACTCACTAGCGGGAGACCAGATACGCAGTATTTT.